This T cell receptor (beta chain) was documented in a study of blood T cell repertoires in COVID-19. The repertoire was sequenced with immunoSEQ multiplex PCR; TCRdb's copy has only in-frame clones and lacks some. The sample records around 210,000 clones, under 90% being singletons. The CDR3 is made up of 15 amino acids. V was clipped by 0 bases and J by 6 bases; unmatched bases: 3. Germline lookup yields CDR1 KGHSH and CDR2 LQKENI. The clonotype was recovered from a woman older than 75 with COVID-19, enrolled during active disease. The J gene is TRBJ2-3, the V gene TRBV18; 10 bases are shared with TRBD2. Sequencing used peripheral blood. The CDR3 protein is CASSPPQRGGDTQYF. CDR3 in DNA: TGTGCCAGCTCACCACCGCAGCGGGGGGGTGATACGCAGTATTTT.